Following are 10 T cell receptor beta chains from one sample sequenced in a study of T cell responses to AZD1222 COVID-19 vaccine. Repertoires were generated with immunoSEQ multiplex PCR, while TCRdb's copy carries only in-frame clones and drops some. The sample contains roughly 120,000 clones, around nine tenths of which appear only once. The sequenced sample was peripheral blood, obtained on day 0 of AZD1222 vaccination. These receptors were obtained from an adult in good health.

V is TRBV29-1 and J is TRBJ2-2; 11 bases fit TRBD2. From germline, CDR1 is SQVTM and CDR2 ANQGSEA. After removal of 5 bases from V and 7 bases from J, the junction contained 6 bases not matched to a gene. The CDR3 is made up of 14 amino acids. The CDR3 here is CSVTSGSYFGELFF. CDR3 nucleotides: TGCAGCGTTACTAGCGGGAGTTATTTCGGGGAGCTGTTTTTT.

DNA for the CDR3: TGTGCCTGCCCGGTGGTAGGGCCTCCCTATAATTCACCCCTCCACTTT. Amino acid sequence: CACPVVGPPYNSPLHF. The genes are TRBV30 and TRBJ1-6; D ambiguous. The CDR3 covers 16 residues. Germline lookup yields CDR1 GTSNPN and CDR2 SVGIG (reference sequence). V dropped 6 bases and J dropped 2 bases, with 17 bases sitting between them.

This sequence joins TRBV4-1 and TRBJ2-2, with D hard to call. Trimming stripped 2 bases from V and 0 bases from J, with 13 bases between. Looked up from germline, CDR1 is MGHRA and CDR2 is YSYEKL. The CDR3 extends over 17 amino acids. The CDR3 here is CASSQPDVTPNTGELFF. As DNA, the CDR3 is TGCGCCAGCAGCCAACCGGACGTGACGCCGAACACCGGGGAGCTGTTTTTT.

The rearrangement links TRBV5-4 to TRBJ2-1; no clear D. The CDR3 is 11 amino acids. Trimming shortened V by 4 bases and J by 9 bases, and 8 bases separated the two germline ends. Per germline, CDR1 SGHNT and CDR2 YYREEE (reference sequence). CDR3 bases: TGTGCCAGCAGCATGTATAGTGAGCAGTTCTTC. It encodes CASSMYSEQFF. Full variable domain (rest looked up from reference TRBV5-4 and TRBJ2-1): ETGVTQSPTHLIKTRGQQVTLRCSSQSGHNTVSWYQQALGQGPQFIFQYYREEENGRGNFPPRFSGLQFPNYSSELNVNALELDDSALYLCASSMYSEQFFGPGTRLTVL.

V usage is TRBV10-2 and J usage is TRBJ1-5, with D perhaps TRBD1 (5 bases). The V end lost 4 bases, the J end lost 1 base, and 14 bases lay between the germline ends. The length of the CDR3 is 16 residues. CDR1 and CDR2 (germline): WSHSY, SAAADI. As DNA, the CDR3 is TGCGCCAGCAGTGGCTCGGGGGGTTCGAGCAATCAGCCCCAGCATTTT. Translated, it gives CASSGSGGSSNQPQHF.

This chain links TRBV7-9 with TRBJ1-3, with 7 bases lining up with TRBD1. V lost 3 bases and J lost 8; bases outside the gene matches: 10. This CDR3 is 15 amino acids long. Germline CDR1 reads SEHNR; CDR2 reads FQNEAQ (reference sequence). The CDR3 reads CASSFVTGMTDTIYF. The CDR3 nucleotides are TGTGCCAGCAGCTTTGTGACAGGGATGACTGACACCATATATTTT.

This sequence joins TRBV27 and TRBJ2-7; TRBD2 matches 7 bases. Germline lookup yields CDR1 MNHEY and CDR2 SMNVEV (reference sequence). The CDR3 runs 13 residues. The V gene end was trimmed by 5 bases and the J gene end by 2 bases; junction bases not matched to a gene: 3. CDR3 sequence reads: CASSLGRAYEQYF. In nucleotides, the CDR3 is TGTGCCAGCAGTCTAGGGAGGGCCTACGAGCAGTACTTC.

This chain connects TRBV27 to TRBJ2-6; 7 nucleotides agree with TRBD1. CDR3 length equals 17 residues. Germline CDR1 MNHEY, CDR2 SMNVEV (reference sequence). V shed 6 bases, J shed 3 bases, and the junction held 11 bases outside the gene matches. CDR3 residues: CASRGGAQKGGANVLTF. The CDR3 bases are TGTGCCAGCAGAGGGGGCGCACAGAAGGGTGGGGCCAACGTCCTGACTTTC.

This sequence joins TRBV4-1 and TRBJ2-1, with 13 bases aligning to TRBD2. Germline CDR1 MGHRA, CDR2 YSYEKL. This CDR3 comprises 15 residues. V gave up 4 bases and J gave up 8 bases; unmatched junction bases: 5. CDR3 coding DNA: TGCGCCAGCAGCCTGACTAGCGGGAGGCGGGATGAGCAGTTCTTC. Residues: CASSLTSGRRDEQFF.

This CDR3 is CASSLVGEAETQYF. Here the CDR3 DNA reads TGCGCCAGCAGCCTTGTTGGAGAGGCGGAGACCCAGTACTTC. The V call is TRBV4-1, the J call TRBJ2-5; D is ambiguous. Germline V gives CDR1 MGHRA, CDR2 YSYEKL. The CDR3 is 14 residues long. The germline V and J ends were trimmed by 4 bases and 5 bases, with 14 bases remaining between them.